Given below is one TCR beta chain in context. Method: immunoSEQ multiplex PCR; TCRdb's copy keeps in-frame clones and lacks some. Among some 84,000 clones listed, about 83% were seen once. This specimen comes from a study of T cell responses to AZD1222 COVID-19 vaccine. The clonotype originates from an adult who received the AZD1222 COVID-19 vaccine. The starting material was peripheral blood, obtained 28 days after the second AZD1222 dose.

The CDR3 sequence is CASFRRVSYEQYF. The CDR3 DNA follows: TGTGCCAGCTTCAGGAGGGTCAGCTACGAGCAGTACTTC. The genes are TRBV5-6 and TRBJ2-7; the D gene is possibly TRBD2 (6 bases). V gave up 7 bases and J gave up 3 bases, with 14 bases separating them. The germline gives CDR1 SGHDT, CDR2 YYEEEE. This CDR3 spans 13 amino acids.